This T cell receptor (beta chain) was identified in a study of Graves' ophthalmopathy and Graves' hyperthyroidism (dated by TCRdb to between 2018 and 2020). Background for the entire study: Hyperthyroidism was defined as stable when no progression to ophthalmopathy occurred within 18 months of follow-up. T-cell repertoires of thyroid tissue and blood were compared in six hyperthyroidism patients. The study used signatures of the TCR beta repertoire to tell Graves' ophthalmopathy apart from Graves' hyperthyroidism and to predict which patients would progress to ophthalmopathy. To explore V-J signatures distinguishing ophthalmopathy from hyperthyroidism, a discovery set of around 97 patients (fewer than 45 ophthalmopathy, over 55 stable hyperthyroidism) was enrolled. Following sampling, methimazole starting at 30 mg daily was administered to hyperthyroidism patients, and high-dose intravenous methylprednisolone was administered to ophthalmopathy patients. An independent validation cohort was composed of 18 to 20 hyperthyroidism patients and more than 15 patients who later progressed from hyperthyroidism to ophthalmopathy. In total, 135 blood samples were TCR-sequenced: 43 ophthalmopathy, around 75 hyperthyroidism and roughly 17 hyperthyroidism-to-ophthalmopathy patients.

For repertoire sequencing, the TCR beta CDR3 regions were amplified from RNA transcripts. The first round of RT-PCR was done with HTBI primers and the Qiagen OneStep RT-PCR kit, and was followed by a second round of multiplex PCR, then size selection and purification. Libraries were sequenced paired-end with 100 bp reads on an Illumina HiSeq2000. On the authors' methods: SOAPnuke was used to process the reads, throwing out any read that had adapters, had uncalled bases, had a mean Phred below 15, or lacked an exact constant-primer or identifier match. COPE v1.2.5 was used to merge high-quality paired reads. Unique nucleotide sequences were defined as clonotypes and aligned to IMGT TRB V, D and J references using MiTCR v1.1. The analysis was limited to V-J combinations with a frequency above 0.0001, which together covered roughly 99% of the repertoires. For each V-J combination, a TCR clonal expansion and chaos score was defined as the ratio of F50 clonal expansion to chaos observed in the TCRdist matrix. Features were reduced by Welch's t-statistics and random forest to around 14 V-J combinations, which fed a naive Bayes classifier. Thyroid-blood repertoire similarity was quantified with the Morisita-Horn index. TCRdb itself trimmed the public reads at Q25 with fastp, ran MiXCR and retained productive beta chains. One record per CDR3 amino acid sequence lists the most common genes and DNA. TCRdb's processing, not the study's, gives the V and J calls here. The sample contains more than 1,000,000 distinct CDR3 sequences, about 36% of them found a single time. The ten largest clones capture roughly 10% of the sample.

This clonotype has ten or more counts. The specificity of this receptor is unknown. Per-nucleotide qualities are absent, and no much larger clonotype sits a single base away. The CDR3 contains 16 residues, cysteine and phenylalanine counted. Only the CDR3 portion is preserved as DNA: 48 bases, with reading frame beginning at the first base. The germline V gene (reference sequence) sets CDR1 to LNHNV and CDR2 to YYDKDF. Trimming accounts for 3 bases at V and 3 bases at J, while the number of junction bases matched to no gene is 11. Study-level results and caveats: In cross-validation, the 13-signature model distinguished ophthalmopathy from stable hyperthyroidism with approximately 88% sensitivity and about 81% specificity, and in the test set the corresponding values were roughly 80% and 75%. Sample size was not statistically predetermined, and group allocation was not concealed from the investigators. Most of the expanded thyroid clonotypes with a frequency above 0.001 were also detected in blood, and it was suggested that the thyroid immune response may be reflected by blood repertoires. In validation, the model predicted ophthalmopathy progression with more than 55% sensitivity and about 77% specificity; roughly eleven predicted patients were CT-confirmed with GO in a median of 6.5 months.

Hyperthyroidism patients were newly diagnosed, were aged 18 to 65 years, and had a disease duration under 2 months. Patients were excluded if they had other autoimmune diseases, uncontrolled infections, pregnancy or lactation. Clinical symptoms, serum thyroxine, TRAb, thyroid ultrasound and orbital computed tomography formed the basis of the diagnosis. Total RNA was extracted with Trizol reagent and quality-checked on an Agilent 2100 Bioanalyzer. The sample consisted of peripheral blood or thyroid tissue (not recorded which). The rearranged segments are TRBV15 and TRBJ2-7, with 7 bases in between that match TRBD1. This TCR derives from an adult man with Graves' hyperthyroidism. CDR3 loop: CATSSLSGTDIYEQYF. The DNA sequence reads TGTGCCACCAGCAGCCTCTCCGGGACAGATATCTACGAGCAGTACTTC.